This T cell receptor beta chain was retrieved from a study of blood T cell repertoires in COVID-19. Overall study: COVID-19 samples from acute and convalescent phases originated in the United States, Italy and Spain. T cells, B-cell-depleted T cells, or PBMCs supplied cDNA or gDNA.

In the original workflow: Researchers report that nucleated cell counts were estimated from reference gene primer amplification. Only in-frame clones appear in the TCRdb table, and some are missing; sequencing was by immunoSEQ multiplex PCR. V, J and clone size are taken as reported in that table, and D and trimming were inferred from the DNA itself. The repertoire holds tens of thousands of clones, 89% seen once, with around 0.41% in the top ten. This CDR3 region has 13 residues. The germline V gene has CDR1 MGHRA and CDR2 YSYEKL. Trimming at V came to 2 bases and at J to 5 bases, leaving 2 bases not matched to a gene.

Sequenced: peripheral blood. V is TRBV4-1 and J is TRBJ1-2; 7 nucleotides align to TRBD1. The receptor was derived from a human donor in a cohort sampled during active COVID-19. The CDR3 sequence: CASSQTGEYGYTF. CDR3 coding DNA: TGCGCCAGCAGCCAAACAGGGGAATATGGCTACACCTTC.